This TCR beta chain appears in the sequencing data of a study of T cell responses to AZD1222 COVID-19 vaccine. Assay: immunoSEQ multiplex PCR; the TCRdb copy retains only in-frame clones and omits some. The sample shows about 180,000 clones, 75% to 90% of them seen only once. Study-level points and caveats: Females outnumbered males among donors, who were mostly white British; clonal diversity was possibly underestimated.

With regard to this clone: As yet, its antigen is unknown.

The CDR3 sequence is 16 residues long. Trimming stripped 1 base from V and 2 bases from J, with 14 bases between. The germline V gene has CDR1 SGHDT and CDR2 YYEEEE. The chain is built from TRBV5-6 and TRBJ2-3, with D possibly TRBD2 on 5 matching bases. This clonotype was sampled from an adult who received the MenACWY meningococcal vaccine as a control. This specimen consisted of peripheral blood, obtained 28 days after the second dose of the MenACWY control vaccine. CDR3 sequence reads: CASSLSASPFTDTQYF. CDR3 DNA: TGTGCCAGCAGCTTGAGTGCTAGCCCCTTCACAGATACGCAGTATTTT.